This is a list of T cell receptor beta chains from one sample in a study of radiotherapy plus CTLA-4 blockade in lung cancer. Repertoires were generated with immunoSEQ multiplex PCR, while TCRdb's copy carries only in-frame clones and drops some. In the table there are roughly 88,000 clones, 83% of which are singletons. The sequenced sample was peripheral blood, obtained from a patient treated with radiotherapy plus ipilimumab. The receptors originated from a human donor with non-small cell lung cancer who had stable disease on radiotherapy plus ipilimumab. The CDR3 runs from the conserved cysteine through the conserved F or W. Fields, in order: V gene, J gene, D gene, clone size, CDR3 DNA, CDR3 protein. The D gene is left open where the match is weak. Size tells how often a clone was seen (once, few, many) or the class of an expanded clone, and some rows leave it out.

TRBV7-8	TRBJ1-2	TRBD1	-	TGTGCCAGCAGCCTTAACAGGGGTCTTGACTATGGCTACACCTTC	CASSLNRGLDYGYTF
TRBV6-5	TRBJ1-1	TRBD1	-	TGTGCCAGCAGGTACAGGGGGAACACTGAAGCTTTCTTT	CASRYRGNTEAFF
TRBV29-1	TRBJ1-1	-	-	TGCAGCGTCAACAACCAGAACACTGAAGCTTTCTTT	CSVNNQNTEAFF
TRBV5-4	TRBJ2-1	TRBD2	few	TGTGCCAGCAGCTTGGGCGGGAGGGCCTACAATGAGCAGTTCTTC	CASSLGGRAYNEQFF
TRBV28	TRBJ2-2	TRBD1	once	TGTGCCAGCAGTATAAGGACAGGGGGTACCGGGGAGCTGTTTTTT	CASSIRTGGTGELFF
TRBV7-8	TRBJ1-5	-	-	TGTGCCAGCACCACAGACAGTCAGCCCCAGCATTTT	CASTTDSQPQHF
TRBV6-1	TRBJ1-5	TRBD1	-	TGTGCCAGCAGTTTTTCCAGGGGGGATCAGCCCCAGCATTTT	CASSFSRGDQPQHF
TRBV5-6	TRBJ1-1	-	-	TGTGCCAGCAGCTTTGATCTGGGAAACACTGAAGCTTTCTTT	CASSFDLGNTEAFF
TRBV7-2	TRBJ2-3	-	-	TGTGCCAGCAGGTACACAGATACGCAGTATTTT	CASRYTDTQYF
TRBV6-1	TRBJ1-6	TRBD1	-	TGTGCCAGCACCTCAACAGGGGACAATTCACCCCTCCACTTT	CASTSTGDNSPLHF